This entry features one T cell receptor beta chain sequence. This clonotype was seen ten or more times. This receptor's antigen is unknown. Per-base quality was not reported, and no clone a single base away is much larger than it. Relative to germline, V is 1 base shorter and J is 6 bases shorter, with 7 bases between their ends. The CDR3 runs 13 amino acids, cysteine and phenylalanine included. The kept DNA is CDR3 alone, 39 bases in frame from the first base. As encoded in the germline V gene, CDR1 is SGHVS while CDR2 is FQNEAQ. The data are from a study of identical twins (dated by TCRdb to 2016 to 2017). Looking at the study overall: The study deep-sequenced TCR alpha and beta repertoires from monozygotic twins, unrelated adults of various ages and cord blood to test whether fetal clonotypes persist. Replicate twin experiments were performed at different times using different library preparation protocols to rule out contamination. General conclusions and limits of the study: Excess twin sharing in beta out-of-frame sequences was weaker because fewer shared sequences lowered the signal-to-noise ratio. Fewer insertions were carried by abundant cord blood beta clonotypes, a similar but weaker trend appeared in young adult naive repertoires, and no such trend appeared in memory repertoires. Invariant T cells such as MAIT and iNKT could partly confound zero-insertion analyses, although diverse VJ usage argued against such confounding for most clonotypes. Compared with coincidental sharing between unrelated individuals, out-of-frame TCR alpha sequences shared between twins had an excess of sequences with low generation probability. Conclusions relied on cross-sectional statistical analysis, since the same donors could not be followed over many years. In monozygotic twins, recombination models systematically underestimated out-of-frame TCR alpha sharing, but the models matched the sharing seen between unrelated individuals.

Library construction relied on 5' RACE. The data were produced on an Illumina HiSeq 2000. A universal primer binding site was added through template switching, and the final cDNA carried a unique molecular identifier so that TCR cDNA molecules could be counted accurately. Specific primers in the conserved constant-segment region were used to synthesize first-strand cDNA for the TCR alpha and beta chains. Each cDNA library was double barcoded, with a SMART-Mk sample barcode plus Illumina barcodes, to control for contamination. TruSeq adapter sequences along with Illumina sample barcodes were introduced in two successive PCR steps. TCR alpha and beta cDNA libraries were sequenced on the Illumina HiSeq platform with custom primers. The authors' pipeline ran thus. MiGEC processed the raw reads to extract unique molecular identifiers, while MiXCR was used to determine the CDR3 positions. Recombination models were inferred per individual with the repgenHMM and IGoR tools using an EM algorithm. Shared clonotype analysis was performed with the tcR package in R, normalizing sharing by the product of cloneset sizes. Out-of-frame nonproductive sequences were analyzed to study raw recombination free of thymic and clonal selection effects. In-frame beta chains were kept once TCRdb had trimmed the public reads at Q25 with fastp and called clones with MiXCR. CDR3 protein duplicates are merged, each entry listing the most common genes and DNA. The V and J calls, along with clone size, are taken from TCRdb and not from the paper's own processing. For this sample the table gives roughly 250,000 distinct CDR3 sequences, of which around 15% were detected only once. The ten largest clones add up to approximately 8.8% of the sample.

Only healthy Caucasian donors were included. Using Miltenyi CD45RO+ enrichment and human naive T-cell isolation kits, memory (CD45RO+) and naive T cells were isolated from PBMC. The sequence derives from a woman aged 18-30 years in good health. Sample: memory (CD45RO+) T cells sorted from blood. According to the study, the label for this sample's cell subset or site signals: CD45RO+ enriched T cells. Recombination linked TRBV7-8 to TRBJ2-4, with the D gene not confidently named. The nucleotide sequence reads TGTGCCAGCAGCTTAGGTGGCGGAAACATTCAGTACTTC. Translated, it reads CASSLGGGNIQYF.